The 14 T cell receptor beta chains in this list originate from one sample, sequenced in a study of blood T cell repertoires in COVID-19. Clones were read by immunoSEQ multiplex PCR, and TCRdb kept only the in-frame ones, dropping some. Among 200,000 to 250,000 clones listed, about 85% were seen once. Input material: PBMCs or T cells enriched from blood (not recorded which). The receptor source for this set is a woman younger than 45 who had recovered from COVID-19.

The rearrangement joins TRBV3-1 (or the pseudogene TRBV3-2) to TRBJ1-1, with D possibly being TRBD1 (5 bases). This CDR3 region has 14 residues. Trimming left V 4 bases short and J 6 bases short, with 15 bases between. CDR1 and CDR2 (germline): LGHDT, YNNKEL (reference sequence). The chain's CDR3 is CASSPLRGAAEAFF. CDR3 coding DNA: TGTGCCAGCAGCCCATTACGCGGGGCGGCTGAAGCTTTCTTT.

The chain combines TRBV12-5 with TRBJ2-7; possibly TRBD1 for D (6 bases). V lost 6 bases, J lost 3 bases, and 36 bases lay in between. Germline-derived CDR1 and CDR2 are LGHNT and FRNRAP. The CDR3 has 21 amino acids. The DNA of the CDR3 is TGTGCTAGTGGATACACTAACCCACAGGGTGTTCCCGCGGTGATGAACTACGAGCAGTACTTC. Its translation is CASGYTNPQGVPAVMNYEQYF.

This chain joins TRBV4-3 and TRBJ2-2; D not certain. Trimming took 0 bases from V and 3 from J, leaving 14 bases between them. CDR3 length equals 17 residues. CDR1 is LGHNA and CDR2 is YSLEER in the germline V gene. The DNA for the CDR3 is TGCGCCAGCAGCCAAGACAACCGCCCCGGTTACACCGGGGAGCTGTTTTTT. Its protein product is CASSQDNRPGYTGELFF.

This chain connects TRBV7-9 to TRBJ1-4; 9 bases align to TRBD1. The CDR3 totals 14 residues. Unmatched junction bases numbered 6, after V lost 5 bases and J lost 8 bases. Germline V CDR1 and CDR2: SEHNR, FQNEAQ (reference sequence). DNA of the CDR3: TGTGCCAGCAGCACCGGGACAGGGAGAGAAAAACTGTTTTTT. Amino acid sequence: CASSTGTGREKLFF.

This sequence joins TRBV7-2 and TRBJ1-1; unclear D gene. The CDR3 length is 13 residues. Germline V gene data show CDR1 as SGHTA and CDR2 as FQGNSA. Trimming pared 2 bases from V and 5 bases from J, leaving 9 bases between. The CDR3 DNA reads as TGTGCCAGCAGCTTAATGGAGGTGACTGAAGCTTTCTTT. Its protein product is CASSLMEVTEAFF.

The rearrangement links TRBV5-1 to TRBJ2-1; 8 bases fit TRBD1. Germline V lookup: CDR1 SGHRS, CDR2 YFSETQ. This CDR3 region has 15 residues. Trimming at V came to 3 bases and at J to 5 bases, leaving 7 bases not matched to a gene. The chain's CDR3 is CASSSRQGADNEQFF. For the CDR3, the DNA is TGCGCCAGCAGCTCCCGCCAGGGGGCCGACAATGAGCAGTTCTTC.

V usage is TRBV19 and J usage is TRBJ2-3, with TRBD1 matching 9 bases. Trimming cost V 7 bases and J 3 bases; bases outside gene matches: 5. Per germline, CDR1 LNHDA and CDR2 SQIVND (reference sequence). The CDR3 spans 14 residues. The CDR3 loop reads CASTPDRGTDTQYF. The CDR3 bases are TGTGCCAGTACCCCGGACAGGGGAACAGATACGCAGTATTTT.

The CDR3 DNA reads as TGTGCCAGCACCTCACAGGGCTCTAATGAAAAACTGTTTTTT. It translates to CASTSQGSNEKLFF. This chain links TRBV6-5 with TRBJ1-4, with D possibly being TRBD1 (6 bases). The V end lost 7 bases, the J end lost 3 bases, and 12 bases lay between the germline ends. Germline loops: CDR1 MNHEY, CDR2 SVGAGI. The CDR3 has 14 amino acids.

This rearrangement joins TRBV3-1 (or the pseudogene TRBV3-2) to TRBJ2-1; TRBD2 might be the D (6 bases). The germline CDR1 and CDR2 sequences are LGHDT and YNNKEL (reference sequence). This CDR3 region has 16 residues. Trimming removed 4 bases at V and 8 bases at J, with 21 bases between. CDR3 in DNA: TGTGCCAGCAGCCGACAATCTCTTGGGGGGTTGGATGAGCAGTTCTTC. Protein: CASSRQSLGGLDEQFF.

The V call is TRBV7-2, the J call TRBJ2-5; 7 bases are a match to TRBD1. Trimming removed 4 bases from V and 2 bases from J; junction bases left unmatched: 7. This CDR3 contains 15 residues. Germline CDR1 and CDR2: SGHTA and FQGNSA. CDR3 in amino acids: CASSSQSDRQETQYF. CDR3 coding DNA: TGTGCCAGCAGCTCCCAATCGGACAGGCAAGAGACCCAGTACTTC. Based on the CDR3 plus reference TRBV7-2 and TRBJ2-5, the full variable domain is GAGVSQSPSNKVTEKGKDVELRCDPISGHTALYWYRQSLGQGLEFLIYFQGNSAPDKSGLPSDRFSAERTGGSVSTLTIQRTQQEDSAVYLCASSSQSDRQETQYFGPGTRLLVL.

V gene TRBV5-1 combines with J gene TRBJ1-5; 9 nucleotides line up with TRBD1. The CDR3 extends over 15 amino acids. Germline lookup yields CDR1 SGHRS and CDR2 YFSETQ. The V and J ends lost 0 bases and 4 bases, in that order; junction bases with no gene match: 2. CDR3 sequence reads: CASSLGDRVNQPQHF. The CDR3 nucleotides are TGCGCCAGCAGCTTGGGGGACAGGGTGAATCAGCCCCAGCATTTT.

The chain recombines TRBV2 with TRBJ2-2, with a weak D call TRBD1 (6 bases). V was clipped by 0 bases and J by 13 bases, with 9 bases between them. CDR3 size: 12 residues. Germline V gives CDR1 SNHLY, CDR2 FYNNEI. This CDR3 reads CASSEATGGLFF. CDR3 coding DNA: TGTGCCAGCAGTGAAGCGACAGGAGGGCTGTTTTTT.

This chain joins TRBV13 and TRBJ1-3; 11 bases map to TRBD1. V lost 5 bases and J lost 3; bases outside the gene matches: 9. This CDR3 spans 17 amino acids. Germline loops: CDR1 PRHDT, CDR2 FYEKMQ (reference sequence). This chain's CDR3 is CASSNSGTGGFGNTIYF. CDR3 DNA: TGTGCCAGCAGCAATTCCGGGACAGGGGGATTTGGAAACACCATATATTTT.

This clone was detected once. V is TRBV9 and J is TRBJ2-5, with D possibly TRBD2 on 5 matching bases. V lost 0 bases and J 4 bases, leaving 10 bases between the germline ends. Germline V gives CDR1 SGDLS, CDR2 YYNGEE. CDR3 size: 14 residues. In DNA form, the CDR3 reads TGTGCCAGCAGCGTAGATCCTAGCCGAGAGACCCAGTACTTC. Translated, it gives CASSVDPSRETQYF.